The next 14 T cell receptor beta chains were all read from a single sample in a study of T-cell memory formation after mild COVID-19. TCRdb recomputed calls from the 5' RACE reads with MiXCR, one row per CDR3 protein. This sample has about 90,000 distinct CDR3 sequences, with less than 15% found just once. The material sequenced was PBMCs or a T cell subset sorted from them (not recorded which). These receptors were obtained from an adult woman who had mild COVID-19 (a few samples of this study predate the infection). Cell type and time point are not known.

This clonotype has only a few counts. The chain employs TRBV5-6 and TRBJ2-7; no clear D. The V gene's germline CDR1 is SGHDT and CDR2 YYEEEE. V lost 5 bases, J lost 0 bases, and 12 bases lay in between. The CDR3 contains 14 residues. The CDR3 protein is CASRPRTASYEQYF. CDR3 sequence (DNA): TGTGCCAGCAGACCCCGGACGGCCTCCTACGAGCAGTACTTC.

This clonotype was seen only a few times. The chain is built from TRBV27 and TRBJ2-1; 10 bases line up with TRBD2. Germline CDR1 reads MNHEY; CDR2 reads SMNVEV (reference sequence). The V gene end was trimmed by 1 base and the J gene end by 7 bases; junction bases not matched to a gene: 7. CDR3 length equals 16 residues. DNA of the CDR3: TGTGCCAGCAGTTTATTAGTACTAGCGGGGATTAATGAGCAGTTCTTC. Translated: CASSLLVLAGINEQFF.

The chain employs TRBV5-1 and TRBJ2-1; D gene unclear. Germline CDR1 SGHRS, CDR2 YFSETQ. The ends were cut back, 0 bases at V and 0 bases at J, with 7 bases in the middle. This CDR3 has 15 amino acids. CDR3 in DNA: TGCGCCAGCAGCTTGGGGAAGAGCTCCTACAATGAGCAGTTCTTC. It yields the protein CASSLGKSSYNEQFF.

This clonotype was counted a few times. The chain has TRBV7-8 and TRBJ2-7, with D possibly TRBD1 on 6 matching bases. V was trimmed by 5 bases and J by 3 bases, leaving 17 bases between them. There are 15 residues in the CDR3. Germline values: CDR1 SGHVS, CDR2 FQNEAQ. The chain's CDR3 is CASSNPGHRDYEQYF. CDR3 nucleotides: TGTGCCAGCAGCAATCCGGGACATCGAGACTACGAGCAGTACTTC.

This clonotype was seen a few times. V gene TRBV7-9 combines with J gene TRBJ2-7; TRBD1 might be the D (6 bases). The CDR3 consists of 14 residues. Trimming removed 6 bases from V and 6 bases from J, with 18 bases in between. Germline V lookup: CDR1 SEHNR, CDR2 FQNEAQ (reference sequence). The CDR3 loop is CASSSALTGSEQYF. Written as DNA, the CDR3 is TGTGCCAGCAGTTCCGCCCTAACAGGGTCCGAGCAGTACTTC.

This chain uses TRBV20-1 with TRBJ2-3; a weak D match, TRBD2 (5 bases). Trimming pared 4 bases from V and 5 bases from J, leaving 16 bases between. CDR1 is DFQATT, CDR2 SNEGSKA, per germline (reference sequence). The CDR3 spans 14 residues. CDR3 loop: CSAISLVEVDTQYF. CDR3 nucleotides: TGCAGTGCTATCTCACTAGTTGAGGTAGATACGCAGTATTTT.

The sample holds a few counts of this clonotype. This chain uses TRBV9 with TRBJ2-1; weak D call: TRBD2 (7 bases). CDR3 length: 14 amino acids. In germline, CDR1 is SGDLS, CDR2 YYNGEE. The V and J ends lost 0 bases and 5 bases respectively, with 9 bases between them. The CDR3 coding sequence is TGTGCCAGCAGCGTAGCCGGGGGGCACAATGAGCAGTTCTTC. This sequence encodes CASSVAGGHNEQFF. Together with reference TRBV9 and TRBJ2-1, the CDR3 gives the full variable domain: DSGVTQTPKHLITATGQRVTLRCSPRSGDLSVYWYQQSLDQGLQFLIQYYNGEERAKGNILERFSAQQFPDLHSELNLSSLELGDSALYFCASSVAGGHNEQFFGPGTRLTVL.

This clonotype occurred a few times. The rearrangement links TRBV24-1 to TRBJ2-7; possibly TRBD1 or TRBD2 for D (5 bases each). Germline-derived CDR1 and CDR2 are KGHDR and SFDVKD. Trimming shortened V by 5 bases and J by 4 bases, and 17 bases separated the two germline ends. This CDR3 is built from 15 residues. The CDR3 protein is CATSAPRDGLYEQYF. In nucleotides, the CDR3 is TGTGCCACCAGTGCCCCTCGGGACGGATTATACGAGCAGTACTTC.

This clonotype was seen a handful of times. In DNA form, the CDR3 reads TGTGCCAGCAGCTTAACAGCGCCGGTCTACAATGAGCAGTTCTTC. This gives the protein CASSLTAPVYNEQFF. This sequence joins TRBV7-9 and TRBJ2-1, with no clear D. Germline V gene data show CDR1 as SEHNR and CDR2 as FQNEAQ (reference sequence). V shed 2 bases and J shed 3 bases, with 11 bases lying between them. This CDR3 has 15 residues.

This clonotype has a single count. The rearrangement joins TRBV3-1 to TRBJ1-1; 7 bases fit TRBD1. Germline-derived CDR1 and CDR2 are LGHDT and YNNKEL (reference sequence). The CDR3 contains 15 residues. The V and J ends lost 3 bases and 5 bases, in that order; junction bases with no gene match: 9. CDR3 sequence reads: CASSQTGWSGTEAFF. In DNA, the CDR3 is TGTGCCAGCAGCCAGACAGGGTGGTCAGGGACTGAAGCTTTCTTT.

This clonotype was counted a few times. V and J are TRBV28 and TRBJ2-6, with TRBD2 as a possible D gene (6 bases). Germline loops: CDR1 MDHEN, CDR2 SYDVKM. CDR3 length equals 21 residues. Between the trimmed V and J ends, which lost 3 bases and 6 bases, there was a span of 30 bases. CDR3 region: CASSFLGASGVSGVEANVLTF. CDR3 DNA: TGTGCCAGCAGTTTCTTAGGGGCTTCGGGAGTGTCTGGGGTTGAGGCCAACGTCCTGACTTTC.

The DNA of the CDR3 is TGTGCCAGCAGCCAAGGAGCCTCAATCGGACACGTCCAAGAGACCCAGTACTTC. This translates into CASSQGASIGHVQETQYF. The chain is built from TRBV3-1 and TRBJ2-5, with a possible D match to TRBD1 (5 bases). The V and J ends lost 1 base and 1 base respectively, with 19 bases between them. Germline CDR1 reads LGHDT; CDR2 reads YNNKEL (reference sequence). The CDR3 consists of 18 residues.

The genes are TRBV19 and TRBJ2-1; a weak D match, TRBD2 (6 bases). V lost 9 bases and J lost 4, with 13 bases in between. The CDR3 is 13 residues long. Per the germline V gene, CDR1 is LNHDA and CDR2 is SQIVND (reference sequence). CDR3 amino acids: CASSGRGYNEQFF. The CDR3 DNA follows: TGTGCCAGCTCGGGGCGGGGTTACAATGAGCAGTTCTTC.

There are a few counts of this clonotype. The chain has TRBV20-1 and TRBJ1-1, with D perhaps TRBD1 (5 bases). Trimming removed 7 bases from V and 4 bases from J, with 16 bases in between. Germline CDR1 DFQATT, CDR2 SNEGSKA (reference sequence). The CDR3 has 13 amino acids. The CDR3 nucleotides read TGCAGTGGGGGCGGTGCTAGCGGCACTGAAGCTTTCTTT. It encodes CSGGGASGTEAFF.